A single sample is the source of the 13 T cell receptor beta chains below, sequenced in a study of blood T cell repertoires in COVID-19. Some clones are missing from TCRdb's copy, which holds only in-frame ones; the method was immunoSEQ multiplex PCR. The sample shows approximately 89,000 clones, nearly 95% of them seen only once. Sequenced: peripheral blood. The receptors originated from a human donor with active COVID-19. The donor label of this sample is uncertain.

This chain uses TRBV27 with TRBJ2-1; weak D call: TRBD2 (6 bases). Germline-derived CDR1 and CDR2 are MNHEY and SMNVEV (reference sequence). V lost 6 bases and J lost 6, with 15 bases in between. The CDR3 consists of 14 residues. CDR3 region: CASRSGLTSNEQFF. CDR3 DNA sequence: TGTGCCAGCAGGTCAGGACTAACATCCAATGAGCAGTTCTTC.

The chain carries TRBV6-2 or TRBV6-3 and TRBJ2-1; D call uncertain. The CDR3 totals 17 residues. Germline CDR1 is MNHEY and CDR2 is SVGEGT. Trimming left V 2 bases short and J 1 base short, with 15 bases between. The CDR3 reads CASSYVRAISSYNEQFF. The CDR3 nucleotides are TGTGCCAGCAGTTACGTCCGCGCCATTTCGTCCTACAATGAGCAGTTCTTC.

The chain uses TRBV10-3 and TRBJ1-6; 7 nucleotides align to TRBD1. V shed 4 bases and J 10 bases; nucleotides not matched to a gene: 13. CDR1 and CDR2 (germline): ENHRY, SYGVKD. The length of the CDR3 is 16 residues. The DNA of the CDR3 is TGTGCCATCAGTGCAGACAGGGCGGGGAGTGGCTCACCCCTCCACTTT. Its protein product is CAISADRAGSGSPLHF.

The chain carries TRBV3-1 (or the pseudogene TRBV3-2) and TRBJ2-5, with TRBD2 matching over 7 bases. CDR3 size: 20 residues. The V gene end was trimmed by 0 bases and the J gene end by 5 bases; junction bases not matched to a gene: 21. Germline V gene lookup returns CDR1 LGHDT and CDR2 YNNKEL (reference sequence). The CDR3 nucleotides read TGTGCCAGCAGCCAAGATTTGGAACCGGAGGGAGGGCCTCTGTTGGAGACCCAGTACTTC. This translates into CASSQDLEPEGGPLLETQYF.

This sequence joins TRBV19 and TRBJ2-7; D unresolved. Germline values: CDR1 LNHDA, CDR2 SQIVND (reference sequence). The CDR3 totals 13 residues. The V end was cut by 1 base, the J end by 0 bases, with 4 bases between. The CDR3 reads CASSIATSYEQYF. CDR3 coding DNA: TGTGCCAGTAGTATAGCTACCTCCTACGAGCAGTACTTC.

This clone showed up just once. CDR3 nucleotides: TGTGCCAGCTCACCAACTAGCGCAAGCACAGATACGCAGTATTTT. It specifies CASSPTSASTDTQYF. The chain is built from TRBV18 and TRBJ2-3; the match to TRBD2 covers 7 bases. Germline trimming cut 2 bases from V and 0 bases from J; bases unmatched to any gene: 2. The CDR3 runs 15 residues. Germline V gives CDR1 KGHSH, CDR2 LQKENI.

The rearrangement uses TRBV4-3 and TRBJ2-7; 9 positions agree with TRBD2. The CDR3 has 15 residues. The V gene end was trimmed by 0 bases and the J gene end by 4 bases; junction bases not matched to a gene: 4. Germline CDR1 and CDR2: LGHNA and YSLEER. CDR3 sequence (DNA): TGCGCCAGCAGCCAAGATAGAGCGGGAGGATACGAGCAGTACTTC. Its translation is CASSQDRAGGYEQYF.

The sample holds one count of this clone. The genes are TRBV4-1 and TRBJ2-5; D may be TRBD2 (6 bases). V dropped 2 bases and J dropped 3 bases, with 10 bases sitting between them. The V gene's germline CDR1 is MGHRA and CDR2 YSYEKL. The CDR3 contains 14 residues. For the CDR3, the DNA is TGCGCCAGCAGCCAACTAGCGTTTAAAGAGACCCAGTACTTC. As protein: CASSQLAFKETQYF.

V gene TRBV6-5 combines with J gene TRBJ1-1, with a weak D call TRBD1 (6 bases). This CDR3 has 13 amino acids. Germline loops: CDR1 MNHEY, CDR2 SVGAGI. The V gene lost 10 bases and the J gene lost 4 bases, with 16 bases spanning the gap. The DNA of the CDR3 is TGTGCCACCAAACCAGACAGGACCACTGAAGCTTTCTTT. Its translation: CATKPDRTTEAFF.

The chain employs TRBV6-2 or TRBV6-3 and TRBJ2-3; 8 positions agree with TRBD2. CDR1 and CDR2 (germline): MNHEY, SVGEGT. Trimming cost V 3 bases and J 4 bases; bases outside gene matches: 18. CDR3 length equals 19 residues. The CDR3 loop reads CASSYVRTRAGVSSDTQYF. The CDR3 DNA is TGTGCCAGCAGTTATGTCCGCACCCGAGCGGGAGTCAGTTCAGATACGCAGTATTTT.

The V gene is TRBV5-1, the J gene TRBJ1-5; D may be TRBD1 (6 bases). V gave up 7 bases and J gave up 7 bases, with 18 bases separating them. The germline CDR1 and CDR2 sequences are SGHRS and YFSETQ. The length of the CDR3 is 14 residues. Here the CDR3 DNA reads TGCGCCAGCCGGACAGTCCCTTTAAGGCAGCCCCAGCATTTT. It is translated as CASRTVPLRQPQHF.

This chain connects TRBV6-2 or TRBV6-3 to TRBJ1-1; 8 nucleotides line up with TRBD1. CDR1 is MNHEY, CDR2 SVGEGT, per germline. Unmatched junction bases numbered 13, after V lost 6 bases and J lost 4 bases. There are 16 residues in the CDR3. The CDR3 reads CASSAGRTGQGTEAFF. Written as DNA, the CDR3 is TGTGCCAGCAGCGCAGGGAGGACAGGGCAGGGCACTGAAGCTTTCTTT.

CDR3 DNA sequence: TGTGCCAGTAGTATAGTTCCACATAGCAATCAGCCCCAGCATTTT. This translates into CASSIVPHSNQPQHF. V is TRBV19 and J is TRBJ1-5; no reliable D call. V was trimmed by 1 base and J by 0 bases, leaving 7 bases between them. CDR3 length: 15 amino acids. The germline V gene encodes CDR1 LNHDA and CDR2 SQIVND (reference sequence).